This TCR beta chain was sequenced during a study of cytomegalovirus exposure and HLA in healthy donors. The PCR ran on 60 Vbeta and 13 Jbeta primers. The repertoire was sequenced with immunoSEQ multiplex PCR; TCRdb's copy has only in-frame clones and lacks some. This sample lists about 120,000 clones; its ten largest clones have around 3.5%. Germline V gives CDR1 KGHSH, CDR2 LQKENI. The V gene end was trimmed by 2 bases and the J gene end by 2 bases; junction bases not matched to a gene: 4. The CDR3 has 16 amino acids. This clonotype was sampled from a man aged 30-40 years in good health and CMV-seronegative. The specimen sequenced was PBMCs. The rearrangement joins TRBV18 to TRBJ1-3, with 9 nucleotides matching TRBD1. CDR3 nucleotides: TGTGCCAGCTCACCATCTAGGACAGGGGCTGGAAACACCATATATTTT. It translates to CASSPSRTGAGNTIYF.